The clone carrying this TCR beta chain was seen only a few times. Antigen specificity is unknown. The data belong to a study of immune cell composition in non-small cell lung cancer. Overall study results and limits: Tumour-associated clones >0.5% occurred in 25% to 40% of adenocarcinomas, over 60% of squamous.

This CDR3 contains 13 residues. Germline-derived CDR1 and CDR2 are SGDLS and YYNGEE. The V gene lost 0 bases and the J gene lost 8 bases, with 9 bases spanning the gap. Here immunoSEQ multiplex PCR was the method, and the copy in TCRdb shows in-frame clones only, minus some. The data show about 14,000 clones, roughly 68% seen once. Material for sequencing was lung tumor tissue. V and J are TRBV9 and TRBJ1-3, with no clear D. The sequence came from a human donor with non-small cell lung cancer. The CDR3, as DNA: TGTGCCAGCAGCGTAGGCTTAGAGGACACCATATATTTT. Protein product: CASSVGLEDTIYF.